This T cell receptor (beta chain) was recovered during a study of a mutant IDH1 vaccine in newly diagnosed glioma. Time point described: week 5, during vaccination. Vaccination used 300 ug of mutant IDH1 20-mer peptide per dose, with topical imiquimod. The V gene end was trimmed by 2 bases and the J gene end by 4 bases; junction bases not matched to a gene: 0. Looked up from germline, CDR1 is WNHNN and CDR2 is SYGVQD (reference sequence). There are 15 residues in the CDR3. Profiled with immunoSEQ multiplex PCR; TCRdb holds only in-frame clones, not every one. The sample carries roughly 50,000 clones, roughly 78% recorded once. This clone was found once. Its antigen is currently unknown.

This sample comprised PBMCs, obtained from a glioma patient whose treatment included an IDH1 peptide vaccine. J is TRBJ2-1 and V is TRBV10-1; 12 positions agree with TRBD2. This sequence was found in a woman aged 40 to 50 with glioma. The CDR3 DNA is TGCGCCAGCAGTGAGACTAGCGGGGGGTACAATGAGCAGTTCTTC. It yields the protein CASSETSGGYNEQFF.